Following are 12 T cell receptor beta chains from one sample sequenced in a study of T cell responses to AZD1222 COVID-19 vaccine. The table came from immunoSEQ multiplex PCR; TCRdb's copy has only in-frame clones and leaves some out. Altogether 130,000 to 150,000 clones are present, 80% to 95% being singletons, with the ten largest covering 2.5% to 3%. Specimen: peripheral blood, collected on day 0 of AZD1222 vaccination. The receptors were gathered from an adult in good health.

The chain uses TRBV11-3 and TRBJ2-7; the D gene is possibly TRBD1 (6 bases). The CDR3 covers 15 residues. The V and J ends lost 1 base and 0 bases respectively, with 10 bases between them. Germline CDR1 SGHNT, CDR2 YENEEA. CDR3 in DNA: TGTGCCAGCAGCTTAGGACAGGCACCCTCCTACGAGCAGTACTTC. Translation gives CASSLGQAPSYEQYF.

The DNA for the CDR3 is TGTGCCAGCAGTCCTAACAGGCGCATGAACACTGAAGCTTTCTTT. This translates into CASSPNRRMNTEAFF. The chain couples TRBV28 to TRBJ1-1; TRBD1 is a possible D gene (5 bases). The V gene lost 5 bases and the J gene lost 0 bases, with 13 bases spanning the gap. CDR1 and CDR2 from the germline V gene are MDHEN and SYDVKM. The CDR3 sequence is 15 residues long. The full variable domain, with the rest looked up from reference TRBV28 and TRBJ1-1, is DVKVTQSSRYLVKRTGEKVFLECVQDMDHENMFWYRQDPGLGLRLIYFSYDVKMKEKGDIPEGYSVSREKKERFSLILESASTNQTSMYLCASSPNRRMNTEAFFGQGTRLTVV.

The chain links TRBV6-5 to TRBJ1-1, with D perhaps TRBD1 (5 bases). The CDR3 sequence is 15 residues long. CDR1 is MNHEY, CDR2 SVGAGI, per germline. The V and J ends lost 10 bases and 4 bases respectively, with 22 bases between them. The CDR3 is CATGERGRRRTEAFF. As DNA, the CDR3 is TGTGCCACGGGGGAGAGGGGCCGCCGTCGCACTGAAGCTTTCTTT.

The chain employs TRBV5-1 and TRBJ2-3; 10 bases agree with TRBD2. The CDR3 sequence is 16 residues long. The J segment lost 10 bases and the V segment lost 3 bases, leaving 14 bases of the junction unmatched. Germline lookup yields CDR1 SGHRS and CDR2 YFSETQ. The CDR3 DNA is TGCGCCAGCAGCTCCACCACTAGCGGGGCCTCACCTCCGCAGTATTTT. Protein product: CASSSTTSGASPPQYF.

CDR3 nucleotides: TGTGCCAGCAGCTGGGGAAGGGAGGCGGTAGGAGATGGCTACACCTTC. Residues: CASSWGREAVGDGYTF. The V call is TRBV27, the J call TRBJ1-2; D gene uncertain. From germline, CDR1 is MNHEY and CDR2 SMNVEV (reference sequence). The CDR3 totals 16 residues. V was clipped by 6 bases and J by 6 bases, with 23 bases between them.

The genes are TRBV5-1 and TRBJ2-4; 9 positions match TRBD2. J gave up 2 bases and V 1 base, and 7 bases lay outside the gene matches. The CDR3 loop spans 17 amino acids. Germline V gene data show CDR1 as SGHRS and CDR2 as YFSETQ. The CDR3 bases are TGCGCCAGCAGCTTGATCGGGACTAGCTTGTCCAAAAACATTCAGTACTTC. This translates into CASSLIGTSLSKNIQYF.

The chain combines TRBV6-2 or TRBV6-3 with TRBJ2-7; D is unclear. Trimming pared 6 bases from V and 7 bases from J, leaving 13 bases between. Germline V CDR1 and CDR2: MNHEY, SVGEGT. The CDR3 loop spans 12 amino acids. CDR3 DNA: TGTGCCAGCAGCCCTACAAGGCGGGAGCAGTACTTC. This codes for CASSPTRREQYF.

The chain joins TRBV21-1 to TRBJ1-5. TRBV21-1 is recorded as a pseudogene. CDR3 size: 15 residues. The CDR3 bases are TGTGCCAGCAGCGGGGTGGTAGATAGCAATCAGCCCCAGCATTTT. It specifies CASSGVVDSNQPQHF.

This clone was picked up one time. This chain uses TRBV11-3 with TRBJ2-6; D possibly uses TRBD1 or TRBD2 (6 bases each). The ends were cut back, 5 bases at V and 1 base at J, with 12 bases in the middle. Germline assignment: CDR1 SGHNT and CDR2 YENEEA. The CDR3 has 16 residues. CDR3 amino acids: CASSPRGQSGANVLTF. CDR3 in DNA: TGTGCCAGCAGCCCACGGGGGCAATCTGGGGCCAACGTCCTGACTTTC. The full variable domain, completed using reference TRBV11-3 and TRBJ2-6, is EAGVVQSPRYKIIEKKQPVAFWCNPISGHNTLYWYLQNLGQGPELLIRYENEEAVDDSQLPKDRFSAERLKGVDSTLKIQPAELGDSAVYLCASSPRGQSGANVLTFGAGSRLTVL.

V and J are TRBV3-1 (or the pseudogene TRBV3-2) and TRBJ2-1, with 13 bases that match TRBD2. The CDR3 consists of 18 residues. Losses at the gene ends were 0 bases for V and 8 bases for J; bases not matched to a gene: 10. Germline assignment: CDR1 LGHDT and CDR2 YNNKEL (reference sequence). Here the CDR3 reads CASSQEILAGGLRDEQFF. CDR3 nucleotides: TGTGCCAGCAGCCAAGAGATACTAGCGGGAGGGCTCAGGGATGAGCAGTTCTTC.

CDR3 loop: CASSFDGGGRGQPQHF. In nucleotides, the CDR3 is TGCGCCAGCAGCTTTGACGGCGGGGGGAGAGGACAGCCCCAGCATTTT. This chain joins TRBV5-1 and TRBJ1-5, with a weak D call TRBD1 (5 bases). Trimming left V 2 bases short and J 7 bases short, with 19 bases between. This CDR3 region has 16 residues. CDR1 and CDR2 from the germline V gene are SGHRS and YFSETQ.

This chain joins TRBV11-2 and TRBJ2-4, with TRBD1 matching 8 bases. Germline V gene data show CDR1 as SGHAT and CDR2 as FQNNGV. The CDR3 runs to 16 residues. The junction had 12 bases not matched to a gene; V was cut back by 4 bases and J by 7 bases. The CDR3 DNA follows: TGTGCCAGCAGCTCTACCTCGGGACAGGCCGGGAACATTCAGTACTTC. Its protein product is CASSSTSGQAGNIQYF.